The TCR beta chain under discussion was sequenced for a study of T-cell memory formation after mild COVID-19. Constant-segment primers were used for 5'RACE, and the resulting TCR alpha and TCR beta cDNA libraries carried sample barcodes and UMIs. Using its own MiXCR run on the 5' RACE reads, TCRdb lists one record per CDR3 protein. The sample has about 410,000 distinct CDR3 sequences; 23% are singletons. V was cut by 5 bases and J by 5 bases, with 16 bases left in between. The germline V gene has CDR1 SEHNR and CDR2 FQNEAQ (reference sequence). The CDR3 totals 15 residues. This chain joins TRBV7-9 and TRBJ2-1; possibly TRBD2 for D (6 bases). This TCR derives from an adult woman who had mild COVID-19 (a few samples of this study predate the infection). Cell type and time point are not known. The material sequenced was PBMCs or a T cell subset sorted from them (not recorded which). CDR3 protein: CASSPSGTRNNEQFF. The CDR3 nucleotides are TGTGCCAGCAGCCCCAGTGGGACTCGTAACAATGAGCAGTTCTTC.